This TCR beta chain was profiled in a study of blood T cell repertoires in COVID-19 (TCRdb year 2020). For the wider study: Samples from collaborators originated in the United States, Italy and Spain and spanned both the acute and convalescent phases of COVID-19. The repertoires were released in a freely available public database intended as a resource for research on the immune response to SARS-CoV-2. Where HLA class I and class II types were available, the types were taken from metadata supplied by the sample provider, not from assay-based typing. Nearly every sample came with metadata listing a de-identified subject ID, COVID-19 status, age in years and sex. Samples were obtained from the ongoing ImmuneRACE study (first 160 participants) and from about 1,300 subjects provided by 6 global collaborators. The prospective study material was composed of cDNA or gDNA derived from T cells, B-cell-depleted T cells, or PBMCs. Deeply sampled blood TCRbeta repertoires from subjects exposed to, actively infected with, or recovered from COVID-19 were included in the dataset.

Comments on this clone: It has no known antigen specificity. No base quality information exists; no much larger clone differs at one position.

Spanning cysteine to phenylalanine, the CDR3 consists of 14 amino acids. The read is trimmed to its CDR3 DNA, 42 bases read in frame from base 1. Trimmed from V: 9 bases; trimmed from J: 7 bases; junction bases lacking a gene match: 9. CDR1 PRHDT and CDR2 FYEKMQ are derived from the germline V gene (reference sequence). TCRbeta CDR3 regions were amplified from genomic DNA using the immunoSEQ Assay, a bias-controlled multiplex PCR. The original pipeline was this. The number of nucleated cells in each sample was estimated by amplification of reference gene primers within the assay. To quantify the absolute abundance of each unique TCRbeta CDR3 rearrangement, sequence reads were collapsed and filtered. Productive Simpson clonality was computed per sample as the square root of Simpson's diversity index over productive rearrangements. As stored in TCRdb, this immuneACCESS dataset retains in-frame rearrangements with V and J assigned. A fraction of the clones does not appear; measured against another copy, unresolved V genes explain less than half of the discrepancy, and the remainder lacks a known reason. V, J and clone size are those of that table, while D and trimming were read from the DNA. The sample profile shows over 100,000 clones; approximately 80% of them were found once. The top ten constitute roughly 9.1% of the sample.

The paper as a whole reports these results and caveats: How much clinical and demographic metadata was included differed by source and by participant, and the metadata was provided uncurated.

Whole blood was collected in K2EDTA tubes by collaborating institutions according to the institutions' own protocols. For TCRbeta analysis, collaborators shipped samples in one of three forms: frozen whole blood, isolated PBMCs, or DNA extracted from either of those sample types. The TCR sequence derives from a woman aged 60-75 years with active or convalescent COVID-19. The chain couples TRBV13 to TRBJ1-6; TRBD1 aligns with 7 central bases. The specimen sequenced was peripheral blood. In nucleotides, the sequence is TGTGCCAGTGCTAGACAGGGCTGGAATTCACCCCTCCACTTT. It codes for CASARQGWNSPLHF. The CDR3 plus the reference TRBV13 and TRBJ1-6 genes for the other parts give the full variable domain: AAGVIQSPRHLIKEKRETATLKCYPIPRHDTVYWYQQGPGQDPQFLISFYEKMQSDKGSIPDRFSAQQFSDYHSELNMSSLELGDSALYFCASARQGWNSPLHFGNGTRLTVT.